These 14 T cell receptor beta chains originate from one sample sequenced in a study of T cells in narcolepsy. Sequencing used immunoSEQ multiplex PCR; TCRdb keeps in-frame clones, though not all of them. The sample yields about 26,000 clones, 81% seen once. The sequencing sample was made of memory (CD45RA-) CD4+ T cells from blood. Every receptor here comes from a human donor in good health.

The rearrangement joins TRBV19 to TRBJ1-4; no definite D call. Trimming left V 3 bases short and J 4 bases short, with 9 bases between. Germline values: CDR1 LNHDA, CDR2 SQIVND (reference sequence). This CDR3 comprises 14 residues. CDR3 coding DNA: TGTGCCAGTAGTATGCGTCGGGTTAATGAAAAACTGTTTTTT. Translating gives CASSMRRVNEKLFF.

The chain recombines TRBV4-1 with TRBJ1-2; perhaps TRBD1 as D (5 bases). Germline V gene sequence: CDR1 MGHRA, CDR2 YSYEKL. The CDR3 runs to 17 residues. The V end was cut by 0 bases, the J end by 7 bases, with 21 bases between. Here the CDR3 DNA reads TGCGCCAGCAGCCAAGAGTGGGCCGGGGCCCAATCCTTTGGCTACACCTTC. Translation gives CASSQEWAGAQSFGYTF.

The V and J genes are TRBV30 and TRBJ1-2; D unclear. V was cut by 2 bases and J by 8 bases, with 15 bases left in between. This CDR3 spans 13 amino acids. Germline-derived CDR1 and CDR2 are GTSNPN and SVGIG (reference sequence). The CDR3 sequence: CAWSMRVPGGYTF. For the CDR3, the DNA is TGTGCCTGGAGTATGAGGGTTCCCGGGGGCTACACCTTC.

The count of this clone is one. As DNA, the CDR3 is TGTGCCAGCAGTCGGGACAGGGCTTACGAGCAGTACTTC. As protein: CASSRDRAYEQYF. This chain connects TRBV2 to TRBJ2-7; TRBD1 agrees at 9 bases. Germline V gene data show CDR1 as SNHLY and CDR2 as FYNNEI. V shed 5 bases, J shed 4 bases, and the junction held 3 bases outside the gene matches. The CDR3 has 13 amino acids. The complete variable domain, with remaining parts taken from reference TRBV2 and TRBJ2-7, reads EPEVTQTPSHQVTQMGQEVILRCVPISNHLYFYWYRQILGQKVEFLVSFYNNEISEKSEIFDDQFSVERPDGSNFTLKIRSTKLEDSAMYFCASSRDRAYEQYFGPGTRLTVT.

The V call is TRBV5-1, the J call TRBJ1-1; TRBD1 matches 8 bases. Germline CDR1 and CDR2: SGHRS and YFSETQ. The CDR3 contains 15 residues. Unmatched junction bases numbered 5, after V lost 4 bases and J lost 0 bases. This chain's CDR3 is CASSPRQGLNTEAFF. As DNA, the CDR3 is TGCGCCAGCAGCCCAAGACAGGGGTTGAACACTGAAGCTTTCTTT.

The V call is TRBV7-9, the J call TRBJ1-2, with D unclear. The V gene lost 5 bases and the J gene lost 5 bases, with 6 bases spanning the gap. CDR1 is SEHNR and CDR2 is FQNEAQ in the germline V gene (reference sequence). The CDR3 covers 11 residues. In DNA form, the CDR3 reads TGTGCCAGCAGCCAAATGTATGGCTACACCTTC. Translation: CASSQMYGYTF. Complete variable domain (other parts from reference TRBV7-9 and TRBJ1-2): DTGVSQNPRHKITKRGQNVTFRCDPISEHNRLYWYRQTLGQGPEFLTYFQNEAQLEKSRLLSDRFSAERPKGSFSTLEIQRTEQGDSAMYLCASSQMYGYTFGSGTRLTVV.

The chain has TRBV7-9 and TRBJ2-5, with no clear D. CDR1 and CDR2 from the germline V gene are SEHNR and FQNEAQ (reference sequence). V gave up 4 bases and J gave up 8 bases, with 8 bases separating them. CDR3 size: 11 residues. CDR3 in DNA: TGTGCCAGCAGCTCGGCCGCTACCCAGTACTTC. This codes for CASSSAATQYF. Variable domain in full (rest from reference TRBV7-9 and TRBJ2-5): DTGVSQNPRHKITKRGQNVTFRCDPISEHNRLYWYRQTLGQGPEFLTYFQNEAQLEKSRLLSDRFSAERPKGSFSTLEIQRTEQGDSAMYLCASSSAATQYFGPGTRLLVL.

This chain connects TRBV29-1 to TRBJ2-5; 7 nucleotides match TRBD2. Germline V gene lookup returns CDR1 SQVTM and CDR2 ANQGSEA. The CDR3 length is 11 residues. The trim removed 3 bases at V and 14 bases at J, leaving 9 bases unmatched. CDR3 nucleotides: TGCAGCGTTGAGGGTAGCGGGTCTACTTACTTC. Encoded protein: CSVEGSGSTYF.

The rearrangement joins TRBV7-2 to TRBJ1-1; D remains ambiguous. The V gene lost 1 base and the J gene lost 1 base, with 13 bases spanning the gap. The germline gives CDR1 SGHTA, CDR2 FQGNSA. The CDR3 extends over 16 amino acids. CDR3 sequence: CASSLGNGRQNTEAFF. CDR3 nucleotide sequence: TGTGCCAGCAGCTTAGGAAATGGCAGACAGAACACTGAAGCTTTCTTT.

The chain links TRBV9 to TRBJ2-5; 9 nucleotides align to TRBD2. This CDR3 region has 14 residues. V was clipped by 3 bases and J by 5 bases; unmatched bases: 5. Germline CDR1 is SGDLS and CDR2 is YYNGEE. The CDR3, as DNA: TGTGCCAGCAGCGCGGGACTAGCTAGGGAGACCCAGTACTTC. It yields the protein CASSAGLARETQYF.

This clone showed up just a few times. Here the CDR3 DNA reads TGCGCCAGCAGCTTGGTCCCTAGCGGGGGGGCGGTGGAGCAGTACTTC. As protein: CASSLVPSGGAVEQYF. V gene TRBV5-1 combines with J gene TRBJ2-7, with 12 nucleotides matching TRBD2. CDR3 size: 16 residues. The trim removed 0 bases at V and 7 bases at J, leaving 8 bases unmatched. Per the germline V gene, CDR1 is SGHRS and CDR2 is YFSETQ.

This clone was seen a few times. The chain combines TRBV7-9 with TRBJ2-7, with 7 nucleotides matching TRBD1. Losses at the gene ends were 5 bases for V and 5 bases for J; bases not matched to a gene: 6. The V gene's germline CDR1 is SEHNR and CDR2 FQNEAQ (reference sequence). This CDR3 has 13 amino acids. CDR3 in amino acids: CASSHKGADEQYF. CDR3 in DNA: TGTGCCAGCAGCCACAAGGGGGCCGACGAGCAGTACTTC. Combining the CDR3 with reference TRBV7-9 and TRBJ2-7 gives the whole variable domain DTGVSQNPRHKITKRGQNVTFRCDPISEHNRLYWYRQTLGQGPEFLTYFQNEAQLEKSRLLSDRFSAERPKGSFSTLEIQRTEQGDSAMYLCASSHKGADEQYFGPGTRLTVT.

This clone has a single count. The rearrangement joins TRBV30 to TRBJ2-5, with D perhaps TRBD1 (6 bases). Germline CDR1 is GTSNPN and CDR2 is SVGIG (reference sequence). This CDR3 region has 13 residues. V was clipped by 6 bases and J by 4 bases, with 15 bases between them. The CDR3 sequence is CACTPRGRETQYF. The CDR3 DNA sequence: TGTGCCTGTACGCCCAGGGGACGAGAGACCCAGTACTTC.

V is TRBV2 and J is TRBJ2-7; D is possibly TRBD1 (5 bases). CDR3 size: 13 residues. CDR1 is SNHLY and CDR2 is FYNNEI in the germline V gene. V was cut by 6 bases and J by 0 bases, with 9 bases left in between. CDR3 sequence: CASRQDLSYEQYF. The CDR3 nucleotides read TGTGCCAGCAGACAGGACCTCTCCTACGAGCAGTACTTC.